This TCR beta chain comes out of a study of blood T cell repertoires in COVID-19. This clone was observed once. Generated by immunoSEQ multiplex PCR, the TCRdb table keeps only in-frame clones and is missing some. The table has roughly 180,000 clones, over 80% seen once; the top ten hold over 6.5%. The CDR3 is made up of 15 amino acids. Per the germline V gene, CDR1 is LGHDT and CDR2 is YNNKEL (reference sequence). Trimming took 3 bases from V and 6 from J; bases not matched to a gene: 7. This TCR was sampled from a middle-aged woman with COVID-19, enrolled during active disease. Sequenced: peripheral blood. V gene TRBV3-1 (or the pseudogene TRBV3-2) combines with J gene TRBJ2-7, with 11 bases that match TRBD1. The CDR3 loop is CASSHKGDRGSEQYF. CDR3 bases: TGTGCCAGCAGCCACAAAGGGGACAGGGGGTCCGAGCAGTACTTC.